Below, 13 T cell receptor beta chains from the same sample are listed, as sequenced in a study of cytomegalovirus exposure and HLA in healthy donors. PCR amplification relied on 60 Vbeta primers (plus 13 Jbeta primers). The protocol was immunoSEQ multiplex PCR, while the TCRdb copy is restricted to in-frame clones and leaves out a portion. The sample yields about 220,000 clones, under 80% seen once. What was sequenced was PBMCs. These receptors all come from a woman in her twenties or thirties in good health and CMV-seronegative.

The CDR3 nucleotides are TGTGCCAGCAGCTCACGTGGACAGGGACACTATGGCTACACCTTC. It codes for CASSSRGQGHYGYTF. The chain is built from TRBV5-8 and TRBJ1-2; TRBD1 agrees at 8 bases. CDR3 length: 15 amino acids. Per the germline V gene, CDR1 is SGHTS and CDR2 is YDEGEE. The ends lost 3 bases at V and 3 bases at J; junction bases unmatched: 7.

CDR3: CATMRERNTEAFF. In DNA, the CDR3 is TGTGCCACCATGCGGGAGAGAAACACTGAAGCTTTCTTT. The chain links TRBV6-1 to TRBJ1-1, with D unresolved. The CDR3 sequence is 13 residues long. Looked up from germline, CDR1 is MNHNS and CDR2 is SASEGT. The V and J ends lost 10 bases and 2 bases respectively, with 14 bases between them.

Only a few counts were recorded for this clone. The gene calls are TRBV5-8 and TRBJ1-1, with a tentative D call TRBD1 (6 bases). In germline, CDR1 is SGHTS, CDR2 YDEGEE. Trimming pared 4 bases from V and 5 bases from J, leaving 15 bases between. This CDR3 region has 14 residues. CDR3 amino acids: CASSTGPRRTEAFF. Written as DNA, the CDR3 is TGTGCCAGCAGCACAGGGCCTCGGAGGACTGAAGCTTTCTTT. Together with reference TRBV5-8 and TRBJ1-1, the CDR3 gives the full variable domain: EAGVTQSPTHLIKTRGQQATLRCSPISGHTSVYWYQQALGLGLQFLLWYDEGEERNRGNFPPRFSGRQFPNYSSELNVNALELEDSALYLCASSTGPRRTEAFFGQGTRLTVV.

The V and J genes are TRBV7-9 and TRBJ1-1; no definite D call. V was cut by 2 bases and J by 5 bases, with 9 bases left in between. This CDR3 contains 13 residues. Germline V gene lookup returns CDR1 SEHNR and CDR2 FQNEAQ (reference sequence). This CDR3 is CASSLRRDTEAFF. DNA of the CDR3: TGTGCCAGCAGCTTACGGCGGGATACTGAAGCTTTCTTT.

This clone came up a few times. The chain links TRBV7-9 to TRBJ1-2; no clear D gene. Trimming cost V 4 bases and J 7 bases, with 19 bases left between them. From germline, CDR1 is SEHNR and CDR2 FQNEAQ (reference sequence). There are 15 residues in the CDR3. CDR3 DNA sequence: TGTGCCAGCAGCTACGAACTGCGCTTTGCTAGTGGCTACACCTTC. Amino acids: CASSYELRFASGYTF.

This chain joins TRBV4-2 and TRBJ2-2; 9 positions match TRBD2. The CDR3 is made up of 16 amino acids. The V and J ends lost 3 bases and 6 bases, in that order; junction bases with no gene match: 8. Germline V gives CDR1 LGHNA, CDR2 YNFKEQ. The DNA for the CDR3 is TGTGCCAGCAGCCACCTCGGGGCGGGAGGGGCCGGGGAGCTGTTTTTT. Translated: CASSHLGAGGAGELFF.

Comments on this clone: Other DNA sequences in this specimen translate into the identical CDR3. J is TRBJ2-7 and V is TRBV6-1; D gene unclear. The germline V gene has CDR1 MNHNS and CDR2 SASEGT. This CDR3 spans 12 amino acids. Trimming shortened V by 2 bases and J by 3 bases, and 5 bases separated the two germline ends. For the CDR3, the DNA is TGTGCCAGCAGTGAACCTAGCTACGAGCAGTACTTC. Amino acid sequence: CASSEPSYEQYF.

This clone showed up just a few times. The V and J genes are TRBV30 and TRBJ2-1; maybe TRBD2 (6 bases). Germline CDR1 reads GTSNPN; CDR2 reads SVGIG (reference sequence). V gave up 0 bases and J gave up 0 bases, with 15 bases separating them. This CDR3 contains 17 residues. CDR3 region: CAWSVWGDAGSYNEQFF. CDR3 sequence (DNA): TGTGCCTGGAGTGTCTGGGGGGACGCTGGCTCCTACAATGAGCAGTTCTTC.

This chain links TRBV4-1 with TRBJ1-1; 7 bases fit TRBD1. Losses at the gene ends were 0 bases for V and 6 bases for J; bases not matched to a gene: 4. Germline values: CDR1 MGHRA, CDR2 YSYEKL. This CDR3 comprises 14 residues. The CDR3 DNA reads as TGCGCCAGCAGCCAAGATGCGCAGGGGGCTGAAGCTTTCTTT. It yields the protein CASSQDAQGAEAFF.

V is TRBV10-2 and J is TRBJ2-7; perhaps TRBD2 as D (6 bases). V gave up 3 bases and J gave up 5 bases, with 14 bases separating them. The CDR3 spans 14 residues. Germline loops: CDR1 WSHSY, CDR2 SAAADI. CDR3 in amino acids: CASSDRLGGDEQYF. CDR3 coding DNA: TGCGCCAGCAGTGACCGACTAGGCGGGGACGAGCAGTACTTC.

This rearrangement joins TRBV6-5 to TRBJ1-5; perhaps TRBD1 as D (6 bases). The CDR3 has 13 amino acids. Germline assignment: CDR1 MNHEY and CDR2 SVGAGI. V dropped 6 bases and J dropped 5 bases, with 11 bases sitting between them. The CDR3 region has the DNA TGTGCCAGCAGCCGAAACAGGGATCAGCCCCAGCATTTT. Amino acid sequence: CASSRNRDQPQHF.

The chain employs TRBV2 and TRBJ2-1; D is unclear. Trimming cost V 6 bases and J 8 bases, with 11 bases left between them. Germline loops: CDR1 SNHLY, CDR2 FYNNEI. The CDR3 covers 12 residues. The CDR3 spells CASRQARYEQFF. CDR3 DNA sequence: TGTGCCAGCAGGCAGGCCAGGTATGAGCAGTTCTTC.

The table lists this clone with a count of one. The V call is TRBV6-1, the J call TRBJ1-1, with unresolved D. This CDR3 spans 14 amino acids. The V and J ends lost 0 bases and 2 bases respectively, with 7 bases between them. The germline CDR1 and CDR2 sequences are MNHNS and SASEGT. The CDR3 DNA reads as TGTGCCAGCAGTGAAGCGCGGGGAAACACTGAAGCTTTCTTT. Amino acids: CASSEARGNTEAFF.